Listed below are T cell receptor beta chains from one sample, sequenced in a study of cytomegalovirus exposure and HLA in healthy donors. Some clones are missing from TCRdb's copy, which holds only in-frame ones; the method was immunoSEQ multiplex PCR. The sample shows more than 80,000 clones, over 75% of them seen only once. The sequencing sample was made of PBMCs. Receptors originate from a man in his 60s in good health and CMV-seronegative. Both conserved end residues are part of each CDR3.

TRBJ1-6,TRBV5-1,CASSLDSSYNSPLHF
TRBJ1-2,TRBV19,CATSRDSRYGYTF
TRBJ2-3,TRBV4-3,CASSQDWRADTQYF
TRBJ2-3,TRBV27,CASILGAGGFITDTQYF
TRBJ2-7,TRBV12-2,CASRLWWPQGLSYEQYF
TRBJ2-3,TRBV2,CASRPGLLGDTQYF
TRBJ2-3,TRBV4-2,CASSQDLVTDTQYF
TRBJ1-4,TRBV9,CASSVASIGGEKLFF
TRBJ1-2,TRBV28,CASRYPGGIYGYTF
TRBJ1-2,TRBV5-1,CASSFDGESYTF
TRBJ1-4,TRBV5-1,CASSLTVATNEKLFF
TRBJ2-3,TRBV7-9,CASSATSGEDTQYF
TRBJ2-1,TRBV11-3,CASSPETSGDNEQFF
TRBJ2-3,TRBV14,CASSPQRGSTDTQYF
TRBJ2-5,TRBV15,CATSRSEETQYF
TRBJ2-3,TRBV7-2,CASSLEASSTDTQYF
TRBJ2-3,TRBV2,CASRDGTGGPDTQYF
TRBJ1-1,TRBV10-3,CAITGQMNTEAFF
TRBJ1-6,TRBV5-1,CASSSGSADSPLHF
TRBJ1-1,TRBV9,CASSVDSNTEAFF
TRBJ1-6,TRBV5-1,CASSMLPGHENNSPLHF
TRBJ1-6,TRBV15,CATRVKTGINSPLHF
TRBJ2-5,TRBV4-3,CASSQARFGSGGQETQYF
TRBJ1-1,TRBV7-3,CASSLGEPGNEAFF
TRBJ2-6,TRBV5-1,CASSVTGTPGANVLTF
TRBJ2-2,TRBV5-8,CASSLYTTKTGELFF
TRBJ2-3,TRBV5-1,CASSLSQQVQYF
TRBJ2-3,TRBV4-3,CASSQDRLPDTQYF
TRBJ2-1,TRBV19,CASSIGQGLNEQFF
TRBJ2-5,TRBV7-2,CASSLVWQGGTQYF
TRBJ1-4,TRBV4-2,CASSLGSGGARTNEKLFF
TRBJ2-1,TRBV6-6,CASRGQGAGGWEQFF
TRBJ1-5,TRBV13,CASSLDPDQPQHF
TRBJ2-3,TRBV4-1,CASSLQGLGTDTQYF
TRBJ2-3,TRBV19,CASSWSSGGVTDTQYF
TRBJ1-6,TRBV6-5,CASSTYRGNSPLHF
TRBJ2-1,TRBV18,CASSPPNWRQGDNEQFF
TRBJ2-5,TRBV10-3,CAISESGPETQYF
TRBJ1-5,TRBV28,CASIEGGGVGYQPQHF
TRBJ2-1,TRBV19,CASSSPGLAYNEQFF
TRBJ1-1,TRBV30,CAWTEGSDTHTEVFF
TRBJ2-7,TRBV10-3,CAISESIPGQSGYEQYF
TRBJ1-2,TRBV2,CASNDRRQGHGYTF
TRBJ1-3,TRBV28,CASSLQGQRQGNTIYF
TRBJ1-6,TRBV18,CASSPGQADLSPLHF
TRBJ1-2,TRBV28,CASSPSALNYGYTF
TRBJ2-1,TRBV19,CASRTSGALSYNEQFF